This entry lists 27 T cell receptor beta chains sequenced from one sample in a study of cytomegalovirus exposure and HLA in healthy donors (dated by TCRdb to about 2017). Preparation of the library involved the immunoSEQ multiplex PCR assay. The multiplex PCR relied on a mix of 60 forward primers for TCR Vbeta segments and 13 reverse primers for TCR Jbeta segments. This is the immuneACCESS table as TCRdb keeps it, with only in-frame sequences that have V and J called. A part of the clones is gone; compared with another copy, unresolved V genes explain less than half, and the rest is unexplained. Counted in this sample were about 150,000 clones; around 79% of them appeared once. The top ten clonotypes cover 2.5% to 3.5% of the sample. The sequencing input was PBMCs. The receptor set was obtained from a woman aged 40 to 50 in good health and CMV-seronegative.

This clone occurred a few times. The genes are TRBV2 and TRBJ1-4; no reliable D call. CDR1 SNHLY and CDR2 FYNNEI come from the germline V gene. This CDR3 is 15 amino acids long. V shed 6 bases and J shed 2 bases, with 13 bases lying between them. The CDR3 DNA sequence: TGTGCCAGCAGCTACTACGCTAGGACTAATGAAAAACTGTTTTTT. It encodes CASSYYARTNEKLFF. The entire variable domain, with the rest obtained from reference TRBV2 and TRBJ1-4, is as follows: EPEVTQTPSHQVTQMGQEVILRCVPISNHLYFYWYRQILGQKVEFLVSFYNNEISEKSEIFDDQFSVERPDGSNFTLKIRSTKLEDSAMYFCASSYYARTNEKLFFGSGTQLSVL.

V usage is TRBV7-8 and J usage is TRBJ1-5; possible D gene TRBD1, 5 bases. This CDR3 has 15 amino acids. The germline gives CDR1 SGHVS, CDR2 FQNEAQ. V was clipped by 5 bases and J by 3 bases, with 14 bases between them. CDR3 region: CASSRGRQLNQPQHF. CDR3 bases: TGTGCCAGCAGCCGCGGGAGACAGCTCAATCAGCCCCAGCATTTT. Complete variable domain (other parts from reference TRBV7-8 and TRBJ1-5): GAGVSQSPRYKVAKRGQDVALRCDPISGHVSLFWYQQALGQGPEFLTYFQNEAQLDKSGLPSDRFFAERPEGSVSTLKIQRTQQEDSAVYLCASSRGRQLNQPQHFGDGTRLSIL.

The rearrangement joins TRBV27 to TRBJ2-1; 7 nucleotides agree with TRBD1. J lost 0 bases, V lost 3 bases, and 5 bases had no gene match. The germline CDR1 and CDR2 sequences are MNHEY and SMNVEV (reference sequence). The CDR3 is 16 residues long. Here the CDR3 reads CASSLERGPSYNEQFF. Written as DNA, the CDR3 is TGTGCCAGCAGTTTGGAAAGGGGGCCCTCCTACAATGAGCAGTTCTTC.

The rearrangement joins TRBV5-6 to TRBJ2-2; D is perhaps TRBD1 (6 bases). Germline V CDR1 and CDR2: SGHDT, YYEEEE. CDR3 length equals 18 residues. The V end lost 4 bases, the J end lost 1 base, and 20 bases lay between the germline ends. CDR3 sequence reads: CASSAQTDRSKNTGELFF. Written as DNA, the CDR3 is TGTGCCAGCAGCGCCCAAACGGACAGAAGTAAGAACACCGGGGAGCTGTTTTTT.

This clone was seen only a few times. The rearrangement joins TRBV6-1 to TRBJ1-1; 8 nucleotides agree with TRBD1. Trimming took 3 bases from V and 1 from J; bases not matched to a gene: 4. This CDR3 contains 15 residues. Germline CDR1 and CDR2: MNHNS and SASEGT. In DNA form, the CDR3 reads TGTGCCAGCAGTGAGATGGACAGGGCGAACACTGAAGCTTTCTTT. It specifies CASSEMDRANTEAFF.

This clone was observed a handful of times. The gene calls are TRBV6-1 and TRBJ2-7; TRBD1 is a possible D gene (6 bases). Trimming shortened V by 4 bases and J by 2 bases, and 12 bases separated the two germline ends. The CDR3 extends over 14 amino acids. The germline V gene has CDR1 MNHNS and CDR2 SASEGT. The chain's CDR3 is CASSGQGPPYEQYF. In DNA form, the CDR3 reads TGTGCCAGCAGTGGGCAGGGGCCACCCTACGAGCAGTACTTC.

DNA for the CDR3: TGTGCCAGTAGTCCGAACCTTCGGACAGGGACGAGCCGGCTGTACAATGAGCAGTTCTTC. Translating gives CASSPNLRTGTSRLYNEQFF. The chain has TRBV19 and TRBJ2-1; TRBD1 matches 8 bases. The CDR3 has 20 amino acids. From germline, CDR1 is LNHDA and CDR2 SQIVND (reference sequence). V gave up 5 bases and J gave up 4 bases; unmatched junction bases: 22. Full variable domain (missing parts from reference TRBV19 and TRBJ2-1): DGGITQSPKYLFRKEGQNVTLSCEQNLNHDAMYWYRQDPGQGLRLIYYSQIVNDFQKGDIAEGYSVSREKKESFPLTVTSAQKNPTAFYLCASSPNLRTGTSRLYNEQFFGPGTRLTVL.

The chain links TRBV25-1 to TRBJ2-5; unclear D gene. V was clipped by 2 bases and J by 1 base, with 2 bases between them. The CDR3 extends over 12 amino acids. CDR1 is MGHDK and CDR2 is SYGVNS in the germline V gene. This CDR3 is CASSELQETQYF. The DNA of the CDR3 is TGTGCCAGCAGTGAACTCCAAGAGACCCAGTACTTC.

This clone showed up just a few times. The chain uses TRBV6-5 and TRBJ1-6; the D is unclear. The germline V gene has CDR1 MNHEY and CDR2 SVGAGI. The CDR3 consists of 15 residues. V was trimmed by 2 bases and J by 7 bases, leaving 12 bases between them. The CDR3 DNA reads TGTGCCAGCAGTTACACAGTAAATGGGAATTCACCCCTCCACTTT. Protein product: CASSYTVNGNSPLHF.

The genes are TRBV7-7 and TRBJ2-1, with 11 bases aligning to TRBD2. Germline V gives CDR1 SSHAT, CDR2 FNYEAQ (reference sequence). The CDR3 is 15 residues long. The trim removed 4 bases at V and 7 bases at J, leaving 6 bases unmatched. The DNA for the CDR3 is TGTGCCAGCAGCTATAGCGGGGGGGCGGTTAATGAGCAGTTCTTC. This sequence encodes CASSYSGGAVNEQFF.

This chain uses TRBV16 with TRBJ1-4; D possibly corresponds to TRBD1 (6 bases). Germline CDR1 and CDR2: KGHSY and FQNENV. V was trimmed by 4 bases and J by 0 bases, leaving 9 bases between them. This CDR3 region has 15 residues. CDR3: CASSPRQATNEKLFF. The DNA for the CDR3 is TGTGCCAGCAGCCCCCGACAGGCAACTAATGAAAAACTGTTTTTT.

This chain joins TRBV10-2 and TRBJ2-7; 9 bases are shared with TRBD2. Germline assignment: CDR1 WSHSY and CDR2 SAAADI. The CDR3 spans 16 residues. The J segment lost 4 bases and the V segment lost 4 bases, leaving 11 bases of the junction unmatched. The CDR3 DNA sequence: TGCGCCAGCAGTGGTTTAGCGGGGGATAGTATGTACGAGCAGTACTTC. Its protein is CASSGLAGDSMYEQYF.

This chain links TRBV6-6 with TRBJ2-7; 8 nucleotides align to TRBD2. Germline CDR1 MNHNY, CDR2 SVGAGI (reference sequence). V gave up 6 bases and J gave up 0 bases; unmatched junction bases: 4. The CDR3 has 14 amino acids. The CDR3 is CASSPSGSSYEQYF. As DNA, the CDR3 is TGTGCCAGCAGCCCGAGCGGGAGCTCCTACGAGCAGTACTTC.

This sequence joins TRBV6-1 and TRBJ1-1; D is possibly TRBD1 (5 bases). Germline values: CDR1 MNHNS, CDR2 SASEGT. Trimming cost V 7 bases and J 7 bases, with 16 bases left between them. CDR3 length: 13 amino acids. This CDR3 is CASKGQGSSEAFF. CDR3 coding DNA: TGTGCCAGCAAGGGCCAGGGTAGTAGTGAAGCTTTCTTT.

The chain combines TRBV27 with TRBJ2-1, with 7 bases identical to TRBD1. This CDR3 is built from 17 residues. CDR1 and CDR2 from the germline V gene are MNHEY and SMNVEV (reference sequence). The junction had 9 bases not matched to a gene; V was cut back by 2 bases and J by 2 bases. CDR3 amino acids: CASSLDRTGVAYNEQFF. Here the CDR3 DNA reads TGTGCCAGCAGTTTAGACAGAACAGGGGTGGCCTACAATGAGCAGTTCTTC.

The chain couples TRBV10-2 to TRBJ2-5; 7 bases fit TRBD2. This CDR3 is 13 amino acids long. The germline V gene has CDR1 WSHSY and CDR2 SAAADI. V gave up 7 bases and J gave up 4 bases; unmatched junction bases: 6. The CDR3 coding sequence is TGCGCCAGCATCGCCCCGGGAGGAGAGACCCAGTACTTC. Protein product: CASIAPGGETQYF.

The chain has TRBV28 and TRBJ1-3; TRBD1 might be the D (5 bases). Deletions cut 3 bases from V and 0 bases from J, with 12 bases between. The CDR3 spans 16 residues. CDR1 and CDR2 from the germline V gene are MDHEN and SYDVKM. The CDR3 spells CASSFGGIGSGNTIYF. CDR3 in DNA: TGTGCCAGCAGTTTCGGGGGAATAGGCTCTGGAAACACCATATATTTT.

This chain joins TRBV7-9 and TRBJ1-1; D remains ambiguous. Trimming stripped 1 base from V and 10 bases from J, with 10 bases between. This CDR3 spans 12 amino acids. Germline V gene data show CDR1 as SEHNR and CDR2 as FQNEAQ (reference sequence). Here the CDR3 DNA reads TGTGCCAGCAGCTTAGATGACCGGAGAGCTTTCTTT. Translated, it gives CASSLDDRRAFF.

Only a few counts were recorded for this clone. The chain couples TRBV21-1 to TRBJ1-5; the D call in the table, TRBD1, was not verified against the DNA. TRBV21-1 is flagged as a pseudogene. CDR3 length: 15 residues. The CDR3 spells CASSEPGHRNQPQHF. The CDR3 nucleotides read TGTGCCAGCAGCGAGCCGGGACATAGAAATCAGCCCCAGCATTTT.

For the CDR3, the DNA is TGTGCCAGCAGTGTACGGGGGGGTAGCGGGTACTCTGGGGCCAACGTCCTGACTTTC. It encodes CASSVRGGSGYSGANVLTF. The V call is TRBV2, the J call TRBJ2-6; 8 positions match TRBD2. Unmatched junction bases numbered 11, after V lost 4 bases and J lost 0 bases. CDR1 and CDR2 (germline): SNHLY, FYNNEI. The CDR3 is 19 amino acids. Based on the CDR3 plus reference TRBV2 and TRBJ2-6, the full variable domain is EPEVTQTPSHQVTQMGQEVILRCVPISNHLYFYWYRQILGQKVEFLVSFYNNEISEKSEIFDDQFSVERPDGSNFTLKIRSTKLEDSAMYFCASSVRGGSGYSGANVLTFGAGSRLTVL.

The sample holds one count of this clone. For the CDR3, the DNA is TGTGCCAGCAGCTTCAACCGCGGGACAGGGGGTTCCTACGAGCAGTACTTC. Its protein is CASSFNRGTGGSYEQYF. The V and J genes are TRBV13 and TRBJ2-5; 11 bases fit TRBD1. The J call is in doubt because the DNA end fits TRBJ2-7 better. Looked up from germline, CDR1 is PRHDT and CDR2 is FYEKMQ (reference sequence). The CDR3 is 17 amino acids.

The chain combines TRBV2 with TRBJ2-5, with TRBD2 matching 11 bases. The CDR3 length is 15 residues. CDR1 and CDR2 from the germline V gene are SNHLY and FYNNEI. V dropped 3 bases and J dropped 2; count of bases not matched to a gene: 2. CDR3 DNA sequence: TGTGCCAGCAGTGAGTTAGCGGGGGGGCAAGAGACCCAGTACTTC. Protein sequence: CASSELAGGQETQYF.

The V gene is TRBV29-1, the J gene TRBJ2-5; 7 bases line up with TRBD2. Per germline, CDR1 SQVTM and CDR2 ANQGSEA. The CDR3 contains 12 residues. J lost 3 bases, V lost 7 bases, and 5 bases had no gene match. The CDR3 bases are TGCAGCGCCTCTAGCGGCGAAGAGACCCAGTACTTC. Amino acids: CSASSGEETQYF.

This chain links TRBV6-1 with TRBJ2-7; 8 nucleotides match TRBD1. Trimming at V came to 3 bases and at J to 4 bases, leaving 5 bases not matched to a gene. Germline CDR1 MNHNS, CDR2 SASEGT. CDR3 length: 14 amino acids. DNA for the CDR3: TGTGCCAGCAGTGAGGGACAGGTCCCTTACGAGCAGTACTTC. This sequence encodes CASSEGQVPYEQYF.

The rearrangement joins TRBV19 to TRBJ2-7, with TRBD1 identical over 7 bases. The germline gives CDR1 LNHDA, CDR2 SQIVND (reference sequence). V shed 5 bases, J shed 2 bases, and the junction held 6 bases outside the gene matches. The CDR3 has 14 amino acids. The CDR3 is CASSLTGNAYEQYF. The CDR3 DNA is TGTGCCAGTAGTTTGACAGGGAACGCCTACGAGCAGTACTTC. Based on the CDR3 plus reference TRBV19 and TRBJ2-7, the full variable domain is DGGITQSPKYLFRKEGQNVTLSCEQNLNHDAMYWYRQDPGQGLRLIYYSQIVNDFQKGDIAEGYSVSREKKESFPLTVTSAQKNPTAFYLCASSLTGNAYEQYFGPGTRLTVT.

Turning to this clone: The junction departs from germline at one end; a sequencing error may be responsible. The rearrangement uses TRBV27 and TRBJ1-6, with D perhaps TRBD1 (5 bases). This CDR3 comprises 17 residues. Germline CDR1 and CDR2: MNHEY and SMNVEV (reference sequence). CDR3 DNA: TGTGCCAGCAGTTTACAGGGCCGGAGCTCCTATAATTCACTCCTCCACTTT. It yields the protein CASSLQGRSSYNSLLHF.

This clone was recorded only once. The genes are TRBV5-1 and TRBJ1-3; D is perhaps TRBD1 (6 bases). CDR1 is SGHRS and CDR2 is YFSETQ in the germline V gene. V lost 4 bases to trimming and J lost 1 base, with 9 bases between them. The CDR3 consists of 14 residues. This CDR3 is CASSPQGSGNTIYF. In DNA form, the CDR3 reads TGCGCCAGCAGCCCACAGGGATCTGGAAACACCATATATTTT.